The rows below give T cell receptor beta chains drawn from one sample of a study of shared clonotypes between healthy human individuals. TCRdb's copy holds only in-frame clones and misses some; the assay was immunoSEQ multiplex PCR. The table has some 980,000 clones, about 80% seen once. The source material was memory CD4+ T cells sorted from blood. These receptors were obtained from a man younger than 30 in good health. Each CDR3 is given with its conserved first and last residue. D genes are given only for firm matches. Some rows mark clone size as missing; the rest say once, few, many or name a class of expanded clone.

clone_size	v_call	j_call	cdr3_length	d_call	cdr3_aa	cdr3_nt
.	TRBV6-5	TRBJ1-4	14	.	CASSMAGGPEKLFF	TGTGCCAGCAGTATGGCTGGGGGCCCCGAAAAACTGTTTTTT
once	TRBV6-5	TRBJ1-1	12	.	CASRDLNTEAFF	TGTGCCAGCAGGGACCTGAACACTGAAGCTTTCTTT
.	TRBV21-1	TRBJ1-6	16	.	CASSRVRSSYNSPLHF	TGTGCCAGCAGCAGGGTCCGGAGCTCCTATAATTCACCCCTCCACTTT
.	TRBV6-1	TRBJ2-7	13	.	CASSEGPRYEQYF	TGTGCCAGCAGTGAAGGGCCGCGCTACGAGCAGTACTTC
.	TRBV2	TRBJ2-5	13	TRBD1	CASSGQGRETQYF	TGTGCCAGCAGTGGACAGGGGAGGGAGACCCAGTACTTC
.	TRBV10-3	TRBJ1-6	14	TRBD1	CAISGQGANSPLHF	TGTGCCATCAGTGGACAGGGGGCTAATTCACCCCTCCACTTT
.	TRBV2	TRBJ1-5	14	.	CASSEVYSNQPQHF	TGTGCCAGCAGTGAAGTTTATAGCAATCAGCCCCAGCATTTT
.	TRBV25-1	TRBJ2-2	13	TRBD1	CASSPQGAGELFF	TGTGCCAGCAGTCCCCAGGGGGCCGGGGAGCTGTTTTTT
once	TRBV5-1	TRBJ2-3	16	.	CASSLGLGTSTDTQYF	TGCGCCAGCAGCTTGGGTCTAGGGACTAGCACAGATACGCAGTATTTT
.	TRBV27	TRBJ2-3	13	.	CASRRASTDTQYF	TGTGCCAGCAGACGAGCTAGCACAGATACGCAGTATTTT
few	TRBV6-1	TRBJ2-7	15	.	CASSEGGTGIYEQYF	TGTGCCAGCAGTGAAGGGGGCACAGGGATCTACGAGCAGTACTTC
few	TRBV6-1	TRBJ1-2	16	.	CASSEAGTEQGYGYTF	TGTGCCAGCAGTGAAGCGGGGACGGAGCAAGGGTATGGCTACACCTTC
.	TRBV10-3	TRBJ2-6	17	.	CAISHDRDSSGANVLTF	TGTGCCATCAGCCACGACAGGGACTCTTCTGGGGCCAACGTCCTGACTTTC
once	TRBV30	TRBJ1-4	12	.	CAWSRGLEKLFF	TGTGCCTGGAGCCGAGGGCTAGAAAAACTGTTTTTT
.	TRBV14	TRBJ1-6	12	.	CASSRLNSPLHF	TGTGCCAGCAGCAGACTGAATTCACCCCTCCACTTT
.	TRBV5-5	TRBJ1-2	17	.	CASSLAKVKEANYGYTF	TGTGCCAGCAGCTTGGCGAAGGTGAAAGAAGCTAACTATGGCTACACCTTC
.	TRBV6-5	TRBJ2-7	15	TRBD2	CASSRTSGSSYEQYF	TGTGCCAGCAGTAGGACTAGCGGGAGCTCCTACGAGCAGTACTTC
.	TRBV30	TRBJ1-5	14	.	CAWRGSGRNQPQHF	TGTGCCTGGAGAGGTTCCGGGAGGAATCAGCCCCAGCATTTT
few	TRBV2	TRBJ1-1	12	.	CASRQAGTEAFF	TGTGCCAGCAGGCAGGCGGGGACTGAAGCTTTCTTT
.	TRBV29-1	TRBJ2-7	14	TRBD2	CSVEARTSGLEQYF	TGCAGCGTTGAAGCCCGGACTAGCGGACTCGAGCAGTACTTC
.	TRBV6-6	TRBJ2-4	14	TRBD2	CASRGGGVKNIQYF	TGTGCCAGCAGGGGCGGGGGTGTCAAAAACATTCAGTACTTC
.	TRBV21-1	TRBJ1-6	15	.	CASRWLDWGASPLHF	TGTGCCAGCAGATGGCTGGATTGGGGCGCTTCACCCCTCCACTTT
.	TRBV20-1	TRBJ2-1	10	.	CSARVDEQFF	TGCAGTGCTAGGGTTGATGAGCAGTTCTTC
.	TRBV28	TRBJ1-4	15	.	CASSSTTATNEKLFF	TGTGCCAGCAGTTCGACAACAGCAACTAATGAAAAACTGTTTTTT
.	TRBV7-2	TRBJ2-5	14	TRBD2	CASSLSGMGETQYF	TGTGCCAGCAGCCTTAGCGGGATGGGAGAGACCCAGTACTTC
.	TRBV30	TRBJ2-6	13	.	CAWTPSGANVLTF	TGTGCCTGGACCCCCTCCGGGGCCAACGTCCTGACTTTC
.	TRBV2	TRBJ2-6	17	.	CASSPLGGVSGANVLTF	TGTGCCAGCAGTCCCCTCGGTGGCGTCTCTGGGGCCAACGTCCTGACTTTC
.	TRBV5-5	TRBJ2-2	16	TRBD1	CASSRTGTGYTGELFF	TGTGCCAGCAGCCGGACCGGGACAGGGTACACCGGGGAGCTGTTTTTT
.	TRBV2	TRBJ2-7	12	.	CASRTSVYEQYF	TGTGCCAGCAGAACAAGCGTATACGAGCAGTACTTC
few	TRBV5-1	TRBJ1-6	15	.	CASSSTSRGHSPLHF	TGCGCCAGCAGCTCGACGTCCAGGGGACATTCACCCCTCCACTTT
.	TRBV2	TRBJ1-2	15	.	CASSESTELNYGYTF	TGTGCCAGCAGTGAATCCACAGAGCTTAACTATGGCTACACCTTC
.	TRBV5-8	TRBJ1-2	14	TRBD1	CASSPRDRAHGYTF	TGTGCCAGCAGCCCCCGGGACAGGGCCCATGGCTACACCTTC
once	TRBV6-1	TRBJ2-7	13	TRBD2	CASTKGLAYEQYF	TGTGCCAGCACCAAGGGACTAGCATACGAGCAGTACTTC
.	TRBV5-4	TRBJ2-1	16	TRBD2	CASSLSGLAGEGEQFF	TGTGCCAGCAGCTTGTCGGGACTAGCGGGAGAAGGGGAGCAGTTCTTC
few	TRBV9	TRBJ2-7	15	TRBD2	CASSAPGLATNEQYF	TGTGCCAGCAGCGCCCCCGGACTAGCGACCAACGAGCAGTACTTC
.	TRBV28	TRBJ2-7	14	.	CASSLGDAFVEQYF	TGTGCCAGCAGTTTAGGGGACGCCTTCGTCGAGCAGTACTTC
few	TRBV2	TRBJ1-6	14	TRBD1	CASTGDSLNSPLHF	TGTGCCAGCACAGGGGACAGCCTTAATTCACCCCTCCACTTT
.	TRBV5-4	TRBJ2-3	18	TRBD2	CASSYSSGGAFGTDTQYF	TGTGCCAGCAGCTACTCTAGCGGGGGGGCCTTCGGCACAGATACGCAGTATTTT
.	TRBV10-2	TRBJ1-1	14	TRBD1	CASMRQGSSTEAFF	TGCGCCAGCATGAGACAGGGTTCAAGCACTGAAGCTTTCTTT
.	TRBV7-9	TRBJ2-1	15	TRBD2	CASSLASGRRNEQFF	TGTGCCAGCAGCTTAGCCAGCGGGAGACGAAATGAGCAGTTCTTC
.	TRBV29-1	TRBJ2-7	13	TRBD2	CSVAGGAPYEQYF	TGCAGCGTTGCGGGAGGAGCCCCCTACGAGCAGTACTTC
.	TRBV9	TRBJ2-5	16	TRBD2	CASSAETSGGQETQYF	TGTGCCAGCAGCGCCGAGACTAGCGGGGGACAAGAGACCCAGTACTTC
.	TRBV5-1	TRBJ2-7	14	.	CASSLERGSYEQYF	TGCGCCAGCAGCTTGGAGCGAGGGTCCTACGAGCAGTACTTC
.	TRBV7-9	TRBJ2-3	15	TRBD1	CASSDRTGGPDTQYF	TGTGCCAGCAGCGATCGGACAGGGGGACCAGATACGCAGTATTTT
.	TRBV6-5	TRBJ2-7	14	.	CASSYSAGTYEQYF	TGTGCCAGCAGTTACTCGGCGGGGACCTACGAGCAGTACTTC
.	TRBV7-2	TRBJ1-3	15	.	CASSLVGVSGNTIYF	TGTGCCAGCAGCTTAGTCGGGGTCTCTGGAAACACCATATATTTT
.	TRBV28	TRBJ2-7	12	.	CASSYFSYEQYF	TGTGCCAGCAGTTATTTCTCCTACGAGCAGTACTTC
.	TRBV5-1	TRBJ2-1	15	TRBD2	CASWLASGINNEQFF	TGCGCCAGCTGGTTAGCGAGCGGGATAAACAATGAGCAGTTCTTC
once	TRBV19	TRBJ2-3	16	.	CASSIGGTALIGTQYF	TGTGCCAGTAGTATCGGAGGGACAGCCCTAATCGGTACGCAGTATTTT
few	TRBV27	TRBJ1-5	16	TRBD1	CASSLTGQEAYQPQHF	TGTGCCAGCAGTTTAACGGGACAGGAGGCTTATCAGCCCCAGCATTTT
.	TRBV28	TRBJ2-7	16	TRBD1	CASSLEVGTGSYEQYF	TGTGCCAGCAGTTTAGAGGTTGGGACAGGATCCTACGAGCAGTACTTC
.	TRBV5-1	TRBJ2-1	18	TRBD2	CASSLGTSGTPLYNEQFF	TGCGCCAGCAGCTTGGGGACTAGCGGGACCCCTCTCTACAATGAGCAGTTCTTC
.	TRBV7-2	TRBJ1-2	13	.	CASSPRLGYGYTF	TGTGCCAGCAGCCCCAGGTTGGGCTATGGCTACACCTTC
.	TRBV27	TRBJ2-3	16	TRBD2	CASSLRSGRATDTQYF	TGTGCCAGCAGTTTACGGAGCGGGAGGGCCACAGATACGCAGTATTTT